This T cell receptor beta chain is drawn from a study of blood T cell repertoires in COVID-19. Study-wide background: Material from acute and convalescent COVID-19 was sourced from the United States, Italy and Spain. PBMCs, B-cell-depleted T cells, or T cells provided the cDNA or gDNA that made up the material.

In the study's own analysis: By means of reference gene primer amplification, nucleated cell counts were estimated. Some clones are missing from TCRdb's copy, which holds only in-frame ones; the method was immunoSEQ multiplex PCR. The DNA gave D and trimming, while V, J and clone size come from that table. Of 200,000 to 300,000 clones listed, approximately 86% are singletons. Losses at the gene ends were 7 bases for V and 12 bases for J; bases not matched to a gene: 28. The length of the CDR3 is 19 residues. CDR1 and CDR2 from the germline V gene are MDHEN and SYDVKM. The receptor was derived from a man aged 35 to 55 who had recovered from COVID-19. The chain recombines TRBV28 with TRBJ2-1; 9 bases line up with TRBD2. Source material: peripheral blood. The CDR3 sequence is CASTPKGGNRLAGTQWQFF. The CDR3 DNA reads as TGTGCCAGCACCCCAAAGGGGGGGAATCGGCTAGCGGGAACACAATGGCAGTTCTTC.